Given below is one TCR beta chain in context. Its antigen is as yet unknown. J gave up 0 bases and V 3 bases, and 2 bases lay outside the gene matches. Per germline, CDR1 SGHRS and CDR2 YFSETQ. This CDR3 is built from 14 residues. These data come from a study of CD8+ T cells in alopecia areata. Study details: At a dose of 5 to 10 mg twice daily, oral tofacitinib was given to treated patients.

Obtained from alopecia areata patients were lesional scalp punch biopsies along with peripheral blood. Isolation of CD4+ and CD8+ T cells from PBMCs was achieved by sorting. Study-level findings and limits: Normal scalp showed lower clonality than lesional scalp, especially alopecia totalis/universalis.

After isolation, RNA underwent reverse transcription to generate cDNA as the sequencing template. Here immunoSEQ multiplex PCR was the method, and the copy in TCRdb shows in-frame clones only, minus some. The sample holds 45,000 to 70,000 clones, 96% seen once. Sequenced material: CD8+ T cells sorted from blood, taken at week 0. The TCR comes from a human donor with alopecia areata. The V call is TRBV5-1, the J call TRBJ2-5, with 7 bases aligning to TRBD1. The CDR3 spells CASSWGQHQETQYF. The CDR3 nucleotides are TGCGCCAGCAGCTGGGGACAGCACCAAGAGACCCAGTACTTC.